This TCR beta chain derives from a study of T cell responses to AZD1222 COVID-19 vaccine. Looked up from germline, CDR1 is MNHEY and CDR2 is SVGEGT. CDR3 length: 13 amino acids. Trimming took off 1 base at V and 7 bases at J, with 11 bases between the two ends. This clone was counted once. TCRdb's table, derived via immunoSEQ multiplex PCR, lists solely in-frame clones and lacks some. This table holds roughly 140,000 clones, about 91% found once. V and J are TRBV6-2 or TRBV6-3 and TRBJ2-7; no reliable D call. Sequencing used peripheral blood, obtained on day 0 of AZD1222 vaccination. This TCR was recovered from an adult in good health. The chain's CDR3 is CASSYWALGEQYF. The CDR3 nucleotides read TGTGCCAGCAGTTACTGGGCGCTGGGGGAGCAGTACTTC.